The 15 T cell receptor beta chains listed next were all sequenced from one sample in a study of shared clonotypes between healthy human individuals. Only CD45RO-negative cells positively selected for CCR7 counted as naive CD8 cells, so terminally differentiated effector memory CD45RA+ cells were excluded. Using immunoSEQ multiplex PCR, the repertoire was profiled, and TCRdb retains in-frame clones only, with some absent. The sample lists approximately 650,000 clones, about 95% occurring once. The sample was naive CD8+ T cells sorted from blood. Source of these receptors: a woman in her 30s in good health.

J is TRBJ1-1 and V is TRBV28; D possibly corresponds to TRBD1 (6 bases). CDR3 length: 13 residues. Germline V lookup: CDR1 MDHEN, CDR2 SYDVKM. The V end lost 3 bases, the J end lost 6 bases, and 11 bases lay between the germline ends. The CDR3 DNA sequence: TGTGCCAGCAGTTTGGGGGGCTTCGCTGAAGCTTTCTTT. Amino acid sequence: CASSLGGFAEAFF.

The rearrangement uses TRBV4-1 and TRBJ1-5; 7 bases agree with TRBD1. The CDR3 length is 17 residues. The ends lost 4 bases at V and 3 bases at J; junction bases unmatched: 12. Germline CDR1 is MGHRA and CDR2 is YSYEKL. The DNA of the CDR3 is TGCGCCAGCAGCCTACATCCCATCAGGGGGGTCAATCAGCCCCAGCATTTT. This translates into CASSLHPIRGVNQPQHF.

The V call is TRBV18, the J call TRBJ2-5; a weak D match, TRBD1 (6 bases). Germline CDR1 and CDR2: KGHSH and LQKENI. The V end was cut by 5 bases, the J end by 4 bases, with 17 bases between. The CDR3 is made up of 15 amino acids. The CDR3 region is CASSEELRGVETQYF. CDR3 DNA sequence: TGTGCCAGCTCAGAGGAACTCAGGGGAGTAGAGACCCAGTACTTC. Drawing the rest from reference TRBV18 and TRBJ2-5, the complete variable domain is NAGVMQNPRHLVRRRGQEARLRCSPMKGHSHVYWYRQLPEEGLKFMVYLQKENIIDESGMPKERFSAEFPKEGPSILRIQQVVRGDSAAYFCASSEELRGVETQYFGPGTRLLVL.

The chain joins TRBV2 to TRBJ1-3; 11 positions agree with TRBD1. CDR3 length equals 15 residues. CDR1 is SNHLY, CDR2 FYNNEI, per germline. The junction had 4 bases not matched to a gene; V was cut back by 6 bases and J by 3 bases. The CDR3 coding sequence is TGTGCCAGCAGCGGACAGGGGGCGCTTGGAAACACCATATATTTT. Translated: CASSGQGALGNTIYF. Full variable domain (remainder filled in from reference TRBV2 and TRBJ1-3): EPEVTQTPSHQVTQMGQEVILRCVPISNHLYFYWYRQILGQKVEFLVSFYNNEISEKSEIFDDQFSVERPDGSNFTLKIRSTKLEDSAMYFCASSGQGALGNTIYFGEGSWLTVV.

The chain joins TRBV4-1 to TRBJ2-1; D uncertain. Germline loops: CDR1 MGHRA, CDR2 YSYEKL. Trimming left V 4 bases short and J 4 bases short, with 2 bases between. The CDR3 is 11 amino acids. The CDR3 loop is CASSLYNEQFF. The CDR3 nucleotides are TGCGCCAGCAGCCTTTACAATGAGCAGTTCTTC.

V and J are TRBV30 and TRBJ2-1; 8 nucleotides agree with TRBD2. Trimming removed 5 bases from V and 5 bases from J; junction bases left unmatched: 2. The CDR3 is 12 residues long. Germline-derived CDR1 and CDR2 are GTSNPN and SVGIG (reference sequence). The CDR3 here is CAWSGGNNEQFF. CDR3 bases: TGTGCCTGGTCGGGGGGGAACAATGAGCAGTTCTTC. The variable domain in full, completed from reference TRBV30 and TRBJ2-1, reads SQTIHQWPATLVQPVGSPLSLECTVEGTSNPNLYWYRQAAGRGLQLLFYSVGIGQISSEVPQNLSASRPQDRQFILSSKKLLLSDSGFYLCAWSGGNNEQFFGPGTRLTVL.

This chain joins TRBV5-4 and TRBJ1-5, with unresolved D. The CDR3 extends over 14 amino acids. Germline values: CDR1 SGHNT, CDR2 YYREEE (reference sequence). V gave up 0 bases and J gave up 6 bases, with 10 bases separating them. CDR3 loop: CASSLGPEVQPQHF. The DNA for the CDR3 is TGTGCCAGCAGCTTGGGCCCAGAGGTTCAGCCCCAGCATTTT.

This clone occurred once. The V and J genes are TRBV27 and TRBJ2-3, with 9 bases fitting TRBD1. In germline, CDR1 is MNHEY, CDR2 SMNVEV (reference sequence). This CDR3 is 14 amino acids long. After removal of 4 bases from V and 6 bases from J, the junction contained 5 bases not matched to a gene. The CDR3 region has the DNA TGTGCCAGCAGTTGGACAGGGGCTTTGGATACGCAGTATTTT. This gives the protein CASSWTGALDTQYF.

The chain has TRBV30 and TRBJ2-1; no clear D. The length of the CDR3 is 16 residues. Trimming pared 2 bases from V and 3 bases from J, leaving 17 bases between. CDR1 is GTSNPN, CDR2 SVGIG, per germline (reference sequence). The CDR3 nucleotides read TGTGCCTGGAGTAACCCTCCGGAACAGATCTACAATGAGCAGTTCTTC. Translation: CAWSNPPEQIYNEQFF. Full variable domain (outside the CDR3, taken from reference TRBV30 and TRBJ2-1): SQTIHQWPATLVQPVGSPLSLECTVEGTSNPNLYWYRQAAGRGLQLLFYSVGIGQISSEVPQNLSASRPQDRQFILSSKKLLLSDSGFYLCAWSNPPEQIYNEQFFGPGTRLTVL.

The chain links TRBV2 to TRBJ2-3; 9 bases are shared with TRBD2. The CDR3 is 17 residues long. CDR1 SNHLY and CDR2 FYNNEI come from the germline V gene. V dropped 9 bases and J dropped 2; count of bases not matched to a gene: 15. This CDR3 is CASTQQTSGLYTDTQYF. CDR3 bases: TGTGCCAGTACGCAACAGACTAGCGGACTATACACAGATACGCAGTATTTT.

This chain connects TRBV7-8 to TRBJ1-1; D unclear. Trimming pared 5 bases from V and 4 bases from J, leaving 14 bases between. The CDR3 covers 14 residues. CDR1 is SGHVS, CDR2 FQNEAQ, per germline. The CDR3 sequence is CASSGISAGTEAFF. The CDR3 nucleotides read TGTGCCAGCAGCGGTATCTCGGCCGGCACTGAAGCTTTCTTT.

The rearrangement joins TRBV7-9 to TRBJ1-5; tentative D call: TRBD1 (5 bases). The CDR3 consists of 13 residues. Deletions cut 1 base from V and 6 bases from J, with 7 bases between. Germline loops: CDR1 SEHNR, CDR2 FQNEAQ (reference sequence). The CDR3 reads CASSLDRGQPQHF. CDR3 in DNA: TGTGCCAGCAGCTTAGATAGGGGTCAGCCCCAGCATTTT.

The CDR3 DNA is TGTGCCAGTAGTATAGCGGGACAGTACACAGATACGCAGTATTTT. Translation gives CASSIAGQYTDTQYF. The V gene is TRBV19, the J gene TRBJ2-3; 7 positions agree with TRBD1. The germline CDR1 and CDR2 sequences are LNHDA and SQIVND (reference sequence). J gave up 2 bases and V 1 base, and 3 bases lay outside the gene matches. This CDR3 region has 15 residues.

This sequence joins TRBV7-8 and TRBJ2-5, with D tentatively TRBD2 (6 bases). Germline V CDR1 and CDR2: SGHVS, FQNEAQ. V lost 5 bases, J lost 5 bases, and 18 bases lay in between. The length of the CDR3 is 15 residues. Here the CDR3 DNA reads TGTGCCAGCAGCGGGCGGGGCGAGGGCCGGGAGACCCAGTACTTC. Its protein product is CASSGRGEGRETQYF.

J is TRBJ1-3 and V is TRBV4-1; 7 bases map to TRBD1. V gave up 0 bases and J gave up 4 bases; unmatched junction bases: 6. This CDR3 is 16 amino acids long. Germline CDR1 and CDR2: MGHRA and YSYEKL. The CDR3 DNA reads TGCGCCAGCAGCCAAGAACAGACAGGGCGAGGAAACACCATATATTTT. Translation gives CASSQEQTGRGNTIYF.